The rows below give T cell receptor beta chains drawn from one sample of a study of blood T cell repertoires in COVID-19. The assay was immunoSEQ multiplex PCR, and TCRdb's table has in-frame clones only and misses some. Of about 110,000 clones listed, 76% are singletons. Sequences were obtained from peripheral blood. These receptors were obtained from a woman over 75 with acute or convalescent COVID-19. CDR3s include the opening cysteine and the closing phenylalanine or tryptophan. Rows may omit the clone size; those that give it use once, few, many or a size class.

v_gene: TRBV5-5
j_gene: TRBJ1-4
abundance: -
CDR3aa: CASTPAGGTNEKLFF

v_gene: TRBV5-1
j_gene: TRBJ2-3
abundance: -
CDR3aa: CASSLTKLGDTQYF

v_gene: TRBV5-4
j_gene: TRBJ2-1
abundance: -
CDR3aa: CASSSTGTGVMGQFF

v_gene: TRBV2
j_gene: TRBJ2-7
abundance: -
CDR3aa: CASSDLNRSYEQYF

v_gene: TRBV11-2
j_gene: TRBJ2-1
abundance: -
CDR3aa: CASSLDGASSNEQFF

v_gene: TRBV28
j_gene: TRBJ2-2
abundance: -
CDR3aa: CASSSLAARHTGELFF

v_gene: TRBV4-1
j_gene: TRBJ2-3
abundance: -
CDR3aa: CASSLGLAGGPTDTQYF

v_gene: TRBV7-3
j_gene: TRBJ1-2
abundance: -
CDR3aa: CASSARTGYYGYTF

v_gene: TRBV19
j_gene: TRBJ1-3
abundance: -
CDR3aa: CASTSMSLPLLF

v_gene: TRBV28
j_gene: TRBJ2-5
abundance: few
CDR3aa: CASLLTGSGETQYF

v_gene: TRBV6-5
j_gene: TRBJ2-1
abundance: -
CDR3aa: CASSYSMGGRNEQFF

v_gene: TRBV6-1
j_gene: TRBJ2-7
abundance: few
CDR3aa: CASSEWSEYF

v_gene: TRBV2
j_gene: TRBJ1-2
abundance: few
CDR3aa: CASNNNRDNYGYTF

v_gene: TRBV28
j_gene: TRBJ1-6
abundance: -
CDR3aa: CASSSSERGGPLHF

v_gene: TRBV24-1
j_gene: TRBJ2-1
abundance: -
CDR3aa: CATSESGVGLNNEQFF

v_gene: TRBV7-9
j_gene: TRBJ1-2
abundance: few
CDR3aa: CASSFGGSYGYTF

v_gene: TRBV11-2
j_gene: TRBJ2-5
abundance: once
CDR3aa: CASSLAAGLAGEETQYF

v_gene: TRBV7-9
j_gene: TRBJ1-1
abundance: few
CDR3aa: CASSDRADGTEAFF

v_gene: TRBV7-8
j_gene: TRBJ2-7
abundance: -
CDR3aa: CASSQDTYEQYF

v_gene: TRBV19
j_gene: TRBJ2-7
abundance: -
CDR3aa: CASSTRDRGREQYF

v_gene: TRBV11-2
j_gene: TRBJ2-5
abundance: -
CDR3aa: CASSLGVGTGGETQYF

v_gene: TRBV28
j_gene: TRBJ1-3
abundance: -
CDR3aa: CASREGHSGNTIYF

v_gene: TRBV18
j_gene: TRBJ1-1
abundance: once
CDR3aa: CASSPVNRGNMNTEAFF

v_gene: TRBV7-2
j_gene: TRBJ2-7
abundance: once
CDR3aa: CASSREGLNGHEQYF

v_gene: TRBV19
j_gene: TRBJ2-3
abundance: -
CDR3aa: CASSRGTTAFVDTQYF

v_gene: TRBV7-9
j_gene: TRBJ1-4
abundance: -
CDR3aa: CASSSWTATNEKLFF

v_gene: TRBV6-5
j_gene: TRBJ2-1
abundance: -
CDR3aa: CASSYFTGDNEQFF

v_gene: TRBV28
j_gene: TRBJ2-6
abundance: -
CDR3aa: CASRGSGANVLTF

v_gene: TRBV19
j_gene: TRBJ2-1
abundance: -
CDR3aa: CASTTIRLAGVGAIYNNEQFF

v_gene: TRBV7-2
j_gene: TRBJ2-2
abundance: -
CDR3aa: CARTLGGGGIGELFF

v_gene: TRBV5-1
j_gene: TRBJ1-4
abundance: -
CDR3aa: CASSPTGKFDNEKLFF

v_gene: TRBV6-6
j_gene: TRBJ1-4
abundance: -
CDR3aa: CASRGQGTGGEKLFF

v_gene: TRBV5-5
j_gene: TRBJ2-7
abundance: few
CDR3aa: CASTSWVGVGEQYF

v_gene: TRBV4-2
j_gene: TRBJ2-1
abundance: -
CDR3aa: CASKEGSAYGEQFF

v_gene: TRBV7-6
j_gene: TRBJ1-1
abundance: -
CDR3aa: CASSVSGRTEAFF

v_gene: TRBV9
j_gene: TRBJ2-5
abundance: -
CDR3aa: CASNGQGRGETQYF

v_gene: TRBV9
j_gene: TRBJ2-2
abundance: -
CDR3aa: CASSVSFDTGTSGRAGTGELFF

v_gene: TRBV3-1/TRBV3-2
j_gene: TRBJ2-7
abundance: -
CDR3aa: CASSRSPQDYEQYF

v_gene: TRBV28
j_gene: TRBJ1-2
abundance: -
CDR3aa: CASRLRDRGTYGYTF

v_gene: TRBV20-1
j_gene: TRBJ2-3
abundance: -
CDR3aa: CSASTSGGGTDTQYF

v_gene: TRBV28
j_gene: TRBJ1-2
abundance: -
CDR3aa: CASSPLRQYLFYGYTF

v_gene: TRBV3-1/TRBV3-2
j_gene: TRBJ2-7
abundance: -
CDR3aa: CASSSWTSGGLSEQYF

v_gene: TRBV28
j_gene: TRBJ2-7
abundance: -
CDR3aa: CASSPLLGDQYF

v_gene: TRBV2
j_gene: TRBJ1-1
abundance: -
CDR3aa: CASRGQGGTEAFF

v_gene: TRBV6-6
j_gene: TRBJ2-2
abundance: -
CDR3aa: CASSHFNGGGELFF

v_gene: TRBV5-1
j_gene: TRBJ1-4
abundance: -
CDR3aa: CASSKGDRGLGLEKLFF

v_gene: TRBV11-3
j_gene: TRBJ2-7
abundance: -
CDR3aa: CASGPGTGYEQYF

v_gene: TRBV14
j_gene: TRBJ2-7
abundance: -
CDR3aa: CASSRREPPYEQYF

v_gene: TRBV6-1
j_gene: TRBJ1-1
abundance: -
CDR3aa: CASSEVVEYTEAFF

v_gene: TRBV5-1
j_gene: TRBJ2-1
abundance: -
CDR3aa: CASSDSRDEQFF

v_gene: TRBV3-1/TRBV3-2
j_gene: TRBJ2-1
abundance: -
CDR3aa: CASSQSRREQFF

v_gene: TRBV19
j_gene: TRBJ2-3
abundance: -
CDR3aa: CASSSPPGQVMDTQYF

v_gene: TRBV2
j_gene: TRBJ1-6
abundance: -
CDR3aa: CASSEGGTGLGSPLHF

v_gene: TRBV23-1
j_gene: TRBJ2-2
abundance: -
CDR3aa: CALREGLKNGELFF

v_gene: TRBV7-6
j_gene: TRBJ1-3
abundance: few
CDR3aa: CASSAQDVSGNTIYF

v_gene: TRBV19
j_gene: TRBJ1-3
abundance: -
CDR3aa: CASSIEALSGNTIYF